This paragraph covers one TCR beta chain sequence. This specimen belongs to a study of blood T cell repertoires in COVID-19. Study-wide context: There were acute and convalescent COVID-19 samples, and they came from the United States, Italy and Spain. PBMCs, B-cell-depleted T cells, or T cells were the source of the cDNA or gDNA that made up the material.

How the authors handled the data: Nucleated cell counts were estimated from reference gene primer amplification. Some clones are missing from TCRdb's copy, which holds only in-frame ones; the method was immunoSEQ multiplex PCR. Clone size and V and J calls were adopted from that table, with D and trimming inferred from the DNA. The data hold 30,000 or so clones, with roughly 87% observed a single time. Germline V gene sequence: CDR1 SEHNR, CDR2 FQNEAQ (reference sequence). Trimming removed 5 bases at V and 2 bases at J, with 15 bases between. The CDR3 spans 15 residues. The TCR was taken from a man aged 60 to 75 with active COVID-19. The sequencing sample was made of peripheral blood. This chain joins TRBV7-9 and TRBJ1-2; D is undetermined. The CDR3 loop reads CASSPPQPRNYGYTF. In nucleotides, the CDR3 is TGTGCCAGCAGCCCACCCCAACCACGGAACTATGGCTACACCTTC.